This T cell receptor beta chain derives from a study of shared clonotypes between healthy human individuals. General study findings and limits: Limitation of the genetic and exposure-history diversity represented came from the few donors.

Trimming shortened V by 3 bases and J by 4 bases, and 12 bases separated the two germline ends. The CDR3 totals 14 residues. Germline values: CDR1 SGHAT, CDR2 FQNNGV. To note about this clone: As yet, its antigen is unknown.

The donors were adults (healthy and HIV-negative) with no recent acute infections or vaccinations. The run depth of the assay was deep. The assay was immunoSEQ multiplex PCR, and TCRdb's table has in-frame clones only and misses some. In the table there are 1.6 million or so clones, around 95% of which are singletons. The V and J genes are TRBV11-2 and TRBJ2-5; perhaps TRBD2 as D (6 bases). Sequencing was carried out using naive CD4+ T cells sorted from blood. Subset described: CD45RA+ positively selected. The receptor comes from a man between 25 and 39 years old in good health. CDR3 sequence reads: CASSFGRGRETQYF. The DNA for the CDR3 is TGTGCCAGCAGCTTTGGGCGGGGCCGAGAGACCCAGTACTTC. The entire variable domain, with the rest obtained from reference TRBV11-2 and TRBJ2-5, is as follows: EAGVAQSPRYKIIEKRQSVAFWCNPISGHATLYWYQQILGQGPKLLIQFQNNGVVDDSQLPKDRFSAERLKGVDSTLKIQPAKLEDSAVYLCASSFGRGRETQYFGPGTRLLVL.